The 24 T cell receptor beta chains listed next were all sequenced from one sample in a study of PD-1 blockade in classical Hodgkin lymphoma. As to time point: cycle 4 day 1 (C4D1), after less than 7 weeks of nivolumab. The patients all showed relapse after autologous stem cell transplantation, while their brentuximab vedotin exposure varied. The study purified CD4+ T cells from thawed PBMCs using magnetic negative selection. Sequencing was performed with immunoSEQ multiplex PCR; in TCRdb, only in-frame clones are kept and a portion is missing. The sample has more than 10,000 clones; about nine tenths are singletons. This sample comprised CD4+ T cells from blood, obtained before the fourth cycle of nivolumab. Receptors originate from a human donor with classical Hodgkin lymphoma.

This chain joins TRBV5-1 and TRBJ2-5, with D possibly TRBD2 on 6 matching bases. Trimming removed 7 bases at V and 5 bases at J, with 24 bases between. This CDR3 comprises 16 residues. The germline V gene has CDR1 SGHRS and CDR2 YFSETQ. The CDR3 nucleotides are TGCGCCAGCGGAGGGACGGGGACGATTTTTGGGGAGACCCAGTACTTC. Its protein is CASGGTGTIFGETQYF.

This clone was detected a few times. This chain links TRBV7-9 with TRBJ2-1, with 7 bases fitting TRBD2. The CDR3 is made up of 15 amino acids. The J segment lost 0 bases and the V segment lost 3 bases, leaving 2 bases of the junction unmatched. Per the germline V gene, CDR1 is SEHNR and CDR2 is FQNEAQ (reference sequence). CDR3 amino acids: CASSLRGSSYNEQFF. The CDR3 DNA sequence: TGTGCCAGCAGCTTGCGCGGGAGCTCCTACAATGAGCAGTTCTTC. Based on the CDR3 plus reference TRBV7-9 and TRBJ2-1, the full variable domain is DTGVSQNPRHKITKRGQNVTFRCDPISEHNRLYWYRQTLGQGPEFLTYFQNEAQLEKSRLLSDRFSAERPKGSFSTLEIQRTEQGDSAMYLCASSLRGSSYNEQFFGPGTRLTVL.

As DNA, the CDR3 is TGTGCCAGCAGCTTAGTTAGGGGAGGCACCGGGGAGCTGTTTTTT. As protein: CASSLVRGGTGELFF. The rearrangement uses TRBV7-2 and TRBJ2-2; D might be TRBD2 (6 bases). V lost 1 base and J lost 4, with 10 bases in between. The germline CDR1 and CDR2 sequences are SGHTA and FQGNSA. CDR3 length: 15 residues.

The rearrangement links TRBV4-2 to TRBJ2-2; 7 bases line up with TRBD1. The CDR3 is 16 amino acids. Germline V gene sequence: CDR1 LGHNA, CDR2 YNFKEQ. V trimming: 4 bases; J trimming: 3 bases; junction bases outside the gene matches: 8. In nucleotides, the CDR3 is TGTGCCAGCAGCCCCCAGACAGGGATCGACACCGGGGAGCTGTTTTTT. Its protein product is CASSPQTGIDTGELFF.

This chain links TRBV10-1 with TRBJ2-3; no reliable D call. Trimming cost V 4 bases and J 2 bases, with 7 bases left between them. There are 13 residues in the CDR3. Germline V gene data show CDR1 as WNHNN and CDR2 as SYGVQD (reference sequence). The DNA of the CDR3 is TGCGCCAGCAGTGGAGGCACCACAGATACGCAGTATTTT. Translation: CASSGGTTDTQYF.

The chain links TRBV30 to TRBJ2-5; the match to TRBD1 covers 9 bases. There are 14 residues in the CDR3. The germline V gene has CDR1 GTSNPN and CDR2 SVGIG (reference sequence). After removal of 3 bases from V and 9 bases from J, the junction contained 11 bases not matched to a gene. CDR3 amino acids: CAWSVGQGFPAQYF. CDR3 sequence (DNA): TGTGCCTGGAGCGTGGGACAGGGATTTCCGGCCCAGTACTTC.

The chain couples TRBV9 to TRBJ2-1; D is ambiguous. The germline V and J ends were trimmed by 4 bases and 0 bases, with 5 bases remaining between them. Germline CDR1 and CDR2: SGDLS and YYNGEE. This CDR3 contains 13 residues. CDR3 sequence (DNA): TGTGCCAGCAGCCCCCCCTCCTACAATGAGCAGTTCTTC. Amino acid sequence: CASSPPSYNEQFF.

This chain links TRBV2 with TRBJ1-2; D is ambiguous. This CDR3 contains 12 residues. V gave up 4 bases and J gave up 7 bases, with 10 bases separating them. Germline CDR1 SNHLY, CDR2 FYNNEI. CDR3 nucleotide sequence: TGTGCCAGCAGTGTAAGCGTATCTGGCTACACCTTC. This translates into CASSVSVSGYTF.

The CDR3 here is CASSFGDGQVLHF. The CDR3 nucleotides read TGTGCCAGCAGCTTTGGAGATGGTCAGGTCCTCCACTTT. J is TRBJ1-6 and V is TRBV5-6; D not resolved. The CDR3 totals 13 residues. Germline loops: CDR1 SGHDT, CDR2 YYEEEE. V lost 2 bases to trimming and J lost 15 bases, with 15 bases between them.

Only a few counts were recorded for this clone. J is TRBJ1-6 and V is TRBV7-9, with 7 bases that match TRBD1. Germline values: CDR1 SEHNR, CDR2 FQNEAQ (reference sequence). The V gene end was trimmed by 5 bases and the J gene end by 7 bases; junction bases not matched to a gene: 5. CDR3 size: 14 residues. The CDR3, as DNA: TGTGCCAGCAGCCAACAGACAGGGAATTCACCCCTCCACTTT. The encoded protein is CASSQQTGNSPLHF.

This rearrangement joins TRBV5-1 to TRBJ2-7; D remains ambiguous. The V and J ends lost 0 bases and 3 bases respectively, with 10 bases between them. The germline V gene has CDR1 SGHRS and CDR2 YFSETQ. The CDR3 has 14 residues. In DNA form, the CDR3 reads TGCGCCAGCAGCTTGGGGGTCTTTTACTACGAGCAGTACTTC. This codes for CASSLGVFYYEQYF.

The sample holds a few counts of this clone. CDR3 nucleotide sequence: TGTGCCAGCAGTTTGAGGGGCATGGACTATGGCTACACCTTC. It specifies CASSLRGMDYGYTF. J is TRBJ1-2 and V is TRBV28, with TRBD1 as a possible D gene (5 bases). The CDR3 runs 14 residues. V lost 3 bases and J 3 bases, leaving 11 bases between the germline ends. CDR1 is MDHEN and CDR2 is SYDVKM in the germline V gene.

J is TRBJ2-2 and V is TRBV9, with TRBD2 identical over 11 bases. The germline V gene encodes CDR1 SGDLS and CDR2 YYNGEE. The junction had 2 bases not matched to a gene; V was cut back by 0 bases and J by 1 base. This CDR3 region has 17 residues. For the CDR3, the DNA is TGTGCCAGCAGCGTAGTGGGACTAGCGGTGAACACCGGGGAGCTGTTTTTT. Its protein product is CASSVVGLAVNTGELFF.

The chain employs TRBV6-6 and TRBJ2-7, with D uncertain. Looked up from germline, CDR1 is MNHNY and CDR2 is SVGAGI (reference sequence). V lost 0 bases and J lost 2, with 8 bases in between. The CDR3 is made up of 14 amino acids. The CDR3 nucleotides are TGTGCCAGCAGTTACTCGTCCGTGCCCTACGAGCAGTACTTC. Translating it yields CASSYSSVPYEQYF.

This CDR3 reads CASSMKAITGELFF. The CDR3 DNA sequence: TGTGCCAGTAGTATGAAAGCAATCACCGGGGAGCTGTTTTTT. This rearrangement joins TRBV19 to TRBJ2-2, with unresolved D. V lost 3 bases and J lost 4, with 9 bases in between. The germline V gene has CDR1 LNHDA and CDR2 SQIVND (reference sequence). The CDR3 sequence is 14 residues long. Full variable domain (rest looked up from reference TRBV19 and TRBJ2-2): DGGITQSPKYLFRKEGQNVTLSCEQNLNHDAMYWYRQDPGQGLRLIYYSQIVNDFQKGDIAEGYSVSREKKESFPLTVTSAQKNPTAFYLCASSMKAITGELFFGEGSRLTVL.

This clone was detected only a few times. The chain combines TRBV5-5 with TRBJ1-2, with D perhaps TRBD1 (5 bases). The CDR3 consists of 15 residues. The ends were cut back, 0 bases at V and 1 base at J, with 10 bases in the middle. Germline V gene lookup returns CDR1 SGHKS and CDR2 YYEKEE (reference sequence). CDR3 residues: CASSLVGAVNYGYTF. The CDR3 coding sequence is TGTGCCAGCAGCTTGGTAGGGGCAGTTAACTATGGCTACACCTTC.

The chain has TRBV6-5 and TRBJ2-7; maybe TRBD2 (5 bases). This CDR3 is built from 12 residues. Trimming removed 7 bases from V and 6 bases from J, with 13 bases in between. Germline V CDR1 and CDR2: MNHEY, SVGAGI. Here the CDR3 reads CASNYPGGEQYF. In nucleotides, the CDR3 is TGTGCCAGCAACTACCCAGGAGGCGAGCAGTACTTC.

The gene calls are TRBV5-1 and TRBJ1-2, with TRBD1 matching over 8 bases. Losses at the gene ends were 0 bases for V and 8 bases for J; bases not matched to a gene: 3. This CDR3 comprises 13 residues. Germline V gene data show CDR1 as SGHRS and CDR2 as YFSETQ. The CDR3 DNA sequence: TGCGCCAGCAGCTTGGCGGACAGGGTCGGCTACACCTTC. Protein: CASSLADRVGYTF.

Notes on this clone: Other DNA sequences from this sample encode an identical CDR3 as well. V and J are TRBV4-2 and TRBJ2-1; D might be TRBD1 (6 bases). The V end was cut by 1 base, the J end by 7 bases, with 20 bases between. The CDR3 spans 17 residues. CDR1 and CDR2 from the germline V gene are LGHNA and YNFKEQ. The CDR3 loop is CASSQVSETGAVNEQFF. CDR3 in DNA: TGTGCCAGCAGCCAAGTCTCCGAGACAGGCGCCGTGAATGAGCAGTTCTTC.

The CDR3 nucleotides are TGTGCCAGCAGCGTAGGGGGTGCGGGCTACGAGCAGTACTTC. Translating it yields CASSVGGAGYEQYF. The V call is TRBV9, the J call TRBJ2-7; perhaps TRBD2 as D (5 bases). V lost 0 bases, J lost 3 bases, and 10 bases lay in between. The CDR3 has 14 amino acids. The V gene's germline CDR1 is SGDLS and CDR2 YYNGEE.

This clone was seen just once. The rearrangement joins TRBV2 to TRBJ1-2, with no clear D. The CDR3 spans 14 residues. CDR1 and CDR2 (germline): SNHLY, FYNNEI. The V and J ends lost 8 bases and 0 bases respectively, with 13 bases between them. CDR3 loop: CASVFAGTNYGYTF. CDR3 bases: TGTGCCAGCGTCTTCGCCGGGACTAACTATGGCTACACCTTC.

This clone was counted between two and nine times. The rearrangement joins TRBV29-1 to TRBJ2-5; the match to TRBD1 covers 8 bases. Germline V gene data show CDR1 as SQVTM and CDR2 as ANQGSEA. The CDR3 consists of 11 residues. V lost 7 bases, J lost 5 bases, and 3 bases stayed unmatched. The CDR3 DNA sequence: TGCAGCGCAGGGGGCTTGGAGACCCAGTACTTC. Amino acids: CSAGGLETQYF. The full variable domain, in which reference TRBV29-1 and TRBJ2-5 provide the parts outside the CDR3, is SAVISQKPSRDICQRGTSLTIQCQVDSQVTMMFWYRQQPGQSLTLIATANQGSEATYESGFVIDKFPISRPNLTFSTLTVSNMSPEDSSIYLCSAGGLETQYFGPGTRLLVL.

The chain links TRBV11-2 to TRBJ1-1, with D perhaps matching TRBD1 (5 bases). V lost 5 bases to trimming and J lost 0 bases, with 22 bases between them. The CDR3 length is 18 residues. Germline CDR1 reads SGHAT; CDR2 reads FQNNGV. CDR3 nucleotides: TGTGCCAGCAGCCTCCGTAGGTTAAGTAGGACACTGAACACTGAAGCTTTCTTT. It specifies CASSLRRLSRTLNTEAFF.

This clone occurred once. The chain couples TRBV18 to TRBJ2-7; maybe TRBD1 (6 bases). V was trimmed by 0 bases and J by 3 bases, leaving 12 bases between them. CDR3 length: 15 residues. In germline, CDR1 is KGHSH, CDR2 LQKENI. CDR3 DNA sequence: TGTGCCAGCTCACCACCTGCAGGGGCGAGCTACGAGCAGTACTTC. This encodes CASSPPAGASYEQYF.